Listed below are T cell receptor beta chains from one sample, sequenced in a study of post-analysis software for immune sequencing data. One entry per CDR3 protein results from TCRdb running MiXCR on the PCR reads. The sample has 800,000 to 950,000 distinct CDR3 sequences, roughly 58% seen once. The sample consisted of blood. Source of these receptors: a girl between 5 and 17 years old with multiple sclerosis. Both conserved end residues are part of each CDR3. D genes are given only for firm matches. Clone size is given for some rows only: seen once, a few or many times, or a class if the clone is expanded.

cdr3_nt cdr3_aa cdr3_length j_call d_call clone_size v_call
TGTGCCAGCAGTGCTAGCATGGGAATTCTCTACAATGAGCAGTTCTTC CASSASMGILYNEQFF 16 TRBJ2-1 - - TRBV6-1
TGTGCCACCAGCAGAAGTCGACTAGCGGAGATCCAAGAGACCCAGTACTTC CATSRSRLAEIQETQYF 17 TRBJ2-5 TRBD2 - TRBV15
TGCAGCGTTGAATTGGCAGGGGCAGAAACCTACGAGCAGTACTTC CSVELAGAETYEQYF 15 TRBJ2-7 - - TRBV29-1
TGCAGTGCTAGAATAGCGGCGAACACCGGGGAGCTGTTTTTT CSARIAANTGELFF 14 TRBJ2-2 - - TRBV20-1
TGTGCCAGCAGCAACAATCAAGAGACCCAGTACTTC CASSNNQETQYF 12 TRBJ2-5 - - TRBV6-5
TGCAGTGCTAGAGGGGGCAAAGAGACCCAGTACTTC CSARGGKETQYF 12 TRBJ2-5 - - TRBV20-1
TGTGCCAGCAGTTCCCCGGGTCATTGGGAGGGGTACAATGAGCAGTTCTTC CASSSPGHWEGYNEQFF 17 TRBJ2-1 TRBD2 few TRBV7-9
TGTGCTAGTGGACACAGGGGTGTCCAAGAGACCCAGTACTTC CASGHRGVQETQYF 14 TRBJ2-5 TRBD1 - TRBV12-5
TGCGCCAGCAGAGGGGACTACAACAATGAGCAGTTCTTC CASRGDYNNEQFF 13 TRBJ2-1 TRBD2 - TRBV4-1
TGTGCCAGCAGTCGCGGGGAGTACGAGCAGTACTTC CASSRGEYEQYF 12 TRBJ2-7 - few TRBV3-1
TGCGCCAGCAGTCCCGGTCTAGCGGGAGCCCCACTCTCCTACGAGCAGTACTTC CASSPGLAGAPLSYEQYF 18 TRBJ2-7 TRBD2 - TRBV5-1
TGCAGCGTTGGGCGCCTAGACGGCTATGGCTACACCTTC CSVGRLDGYGYTF 13 TRBJ1-2 - few TRBV29-1
TGTGCCAGCAGCCTTAGAGGGACTAGTACCGCTAGCACAGATACGCAGTATTTT CASSLRGTSTASTDTQYF 18 TRBJ2-3 TRBD2 - TRBV9
TGTGCCAGCAGCCCCCGGGGGCAGCGCACAGATACGCAGTATTTT CASSPRGQRTDTQYF 15 TRBJ2-3 - - TRBV9
TGTGCCAGCAGCTTGGCCGTAAGCGGGAGCCGGTACGAGCAGTACTTC CASSLAVSGSRYEQYF 16 TRBJ2-7 TRBD2 - TRBV5-6
TGCAGCGTTGCGGTAGCGGGGGCTGGAGAGACCCAGTACTTC CSVAVAGAGETQYF 14 TRBJ2-5 TRBD2 few TRBV29-1
TGCGCCAGCAGCCAAGAGGTAGGGAGAAACACCTGGGAGCTGTTTTTT CASSQEVGRNTWELFF 16 TRBJ2-2 - - TRBV4-1
TGCAGTGCTCGGGACAGGTTCTACAATGAGCAGTTCTTC CSARDRFYNEQFF 13 TRBJ2-1 TRBD1 - TRBV20-1
TGTGCCAGCAGCCGCCTCGTATCCTTCGGCGAGCAGTACTTC CASSRLVSFGEQYF 14 TRBJ2-7 - - TRBV6-2/TRBV6-3
TGTGCTAGCAGCCCGGGATCCGCGAACACCGGGGAGCTGTTTTTT CASSPGSANTGELFF 15 TRBJ2-2 - - TRBV7-7
TGTGCCATCAGTGAAACGGACAGGGCCTTCGGTGGCTACACCTTC CAISETDRAFGGYTF 15 TRBJ1-2 TRBD1 few TRBV10-3
TGCAGTGCCAATCCCGGACTAGCGGGAGGAAGAAACATTCAGTACTTC CSANPGLAGGRNIQYF 16 TRBJ2-4 TRBD2 - TRBV20-1
TGCGCCAGCAGAGTAAGGACTAGCGGGGGAACTAGCACAGATACGCAGTATTTT CASRVRTSGGTSTDTQYF 18 TRBJ2-3 TRBD2 - TRBV5-1
TGTGCCAGCAGCTTGGAACAGGGAAACTACGAGCAGTACTTC CASSLEQGNYEQYF 14 TRBJ2-7 - - TRBV5-6
TGCGCCAGCAGCAATCTCGGGCCACGGGATGAGCAGTTCTTC CASSNLGPRDEQFF 14 TRBJ2-1 - - TRBV4-1
TGCGCCAGCAGCTTGGCCGTAGCGGGAGGGAAAGATACGCAGTATTTT CASSLAVAGGKDTQYF 16 TRBJ2-3 TRBD2 - TRBV5-1
TGCAGTGCTAGAAATACGGGACTAGTGGGGAATGAGCAGTTCTTC CSARNTGLVGNEQFF 15 TRBJ2-1 TRBD2 - TRBV20-1
TGCAGTGCTACACAACGAACAGGGGGCGCGATAGGCTACACCTTC CSATQRTGGAIGYTF 15 TRBJ1-2 TRBD1 - TRBV20-1
TGCAGTGCTAATGACCGCTCCTACGAGCAGTACTTC CSANDRSYEQYF 12 TRBJ2-7 - few TRBV20-1
TGCGCCAGCAGCTTCGACAGGGGCCAAGAGACCCAGTACTTC CASSFDRGQETQYF 14 TRBJ2-5 TRBD1 - TRBV5-1
TGCGCCAGCAGCTTGCAAGAGAATCAGCCCCAGCATTTT CASSLQENQPQHF 13 TRBJ1-5 - - TRBV5-1